This T cell receptor beta chain was captured by sequencing in a study of cytomegalovirus exposure and HLA in healthy donors. Broader study findings: Rarity held for most TCR sequences, but there were some public TCRs that occurred in many donors. The classifier was said to identify cytomegalovirus status with high specificity and sensitivity.

The method was immunoSEQ multiplex PCR; TCRdb's version includes in-frame clones alone and lacks a portion of them. The sample shows roughly 150,000 clones, about 88% of them seen only once. Germline-derived CDR1 and CDR2 are LNHDA and SQIVND (reference sequence). This CDR3 has 15 amino acids. V gave up 6 bases and J gave up 3 bases; unmatched junction bases: 4. Comment on this clone: Its matching antigen is unknown.

Sequenced: PBMCs. The chain has TRBV19 and TRBJ1-4; TRBD1 matches 10 bases. This clonotype was obtained from a man younger than 30 in good health and CMV-seronegative. CDR3 sequence: CASRTGGMPNEKLFF. Here the CDR3 DNA reads TGTGCCAGTAGGACAGGGGGCATGCCTAATGAAAAACTGTTTTTT.